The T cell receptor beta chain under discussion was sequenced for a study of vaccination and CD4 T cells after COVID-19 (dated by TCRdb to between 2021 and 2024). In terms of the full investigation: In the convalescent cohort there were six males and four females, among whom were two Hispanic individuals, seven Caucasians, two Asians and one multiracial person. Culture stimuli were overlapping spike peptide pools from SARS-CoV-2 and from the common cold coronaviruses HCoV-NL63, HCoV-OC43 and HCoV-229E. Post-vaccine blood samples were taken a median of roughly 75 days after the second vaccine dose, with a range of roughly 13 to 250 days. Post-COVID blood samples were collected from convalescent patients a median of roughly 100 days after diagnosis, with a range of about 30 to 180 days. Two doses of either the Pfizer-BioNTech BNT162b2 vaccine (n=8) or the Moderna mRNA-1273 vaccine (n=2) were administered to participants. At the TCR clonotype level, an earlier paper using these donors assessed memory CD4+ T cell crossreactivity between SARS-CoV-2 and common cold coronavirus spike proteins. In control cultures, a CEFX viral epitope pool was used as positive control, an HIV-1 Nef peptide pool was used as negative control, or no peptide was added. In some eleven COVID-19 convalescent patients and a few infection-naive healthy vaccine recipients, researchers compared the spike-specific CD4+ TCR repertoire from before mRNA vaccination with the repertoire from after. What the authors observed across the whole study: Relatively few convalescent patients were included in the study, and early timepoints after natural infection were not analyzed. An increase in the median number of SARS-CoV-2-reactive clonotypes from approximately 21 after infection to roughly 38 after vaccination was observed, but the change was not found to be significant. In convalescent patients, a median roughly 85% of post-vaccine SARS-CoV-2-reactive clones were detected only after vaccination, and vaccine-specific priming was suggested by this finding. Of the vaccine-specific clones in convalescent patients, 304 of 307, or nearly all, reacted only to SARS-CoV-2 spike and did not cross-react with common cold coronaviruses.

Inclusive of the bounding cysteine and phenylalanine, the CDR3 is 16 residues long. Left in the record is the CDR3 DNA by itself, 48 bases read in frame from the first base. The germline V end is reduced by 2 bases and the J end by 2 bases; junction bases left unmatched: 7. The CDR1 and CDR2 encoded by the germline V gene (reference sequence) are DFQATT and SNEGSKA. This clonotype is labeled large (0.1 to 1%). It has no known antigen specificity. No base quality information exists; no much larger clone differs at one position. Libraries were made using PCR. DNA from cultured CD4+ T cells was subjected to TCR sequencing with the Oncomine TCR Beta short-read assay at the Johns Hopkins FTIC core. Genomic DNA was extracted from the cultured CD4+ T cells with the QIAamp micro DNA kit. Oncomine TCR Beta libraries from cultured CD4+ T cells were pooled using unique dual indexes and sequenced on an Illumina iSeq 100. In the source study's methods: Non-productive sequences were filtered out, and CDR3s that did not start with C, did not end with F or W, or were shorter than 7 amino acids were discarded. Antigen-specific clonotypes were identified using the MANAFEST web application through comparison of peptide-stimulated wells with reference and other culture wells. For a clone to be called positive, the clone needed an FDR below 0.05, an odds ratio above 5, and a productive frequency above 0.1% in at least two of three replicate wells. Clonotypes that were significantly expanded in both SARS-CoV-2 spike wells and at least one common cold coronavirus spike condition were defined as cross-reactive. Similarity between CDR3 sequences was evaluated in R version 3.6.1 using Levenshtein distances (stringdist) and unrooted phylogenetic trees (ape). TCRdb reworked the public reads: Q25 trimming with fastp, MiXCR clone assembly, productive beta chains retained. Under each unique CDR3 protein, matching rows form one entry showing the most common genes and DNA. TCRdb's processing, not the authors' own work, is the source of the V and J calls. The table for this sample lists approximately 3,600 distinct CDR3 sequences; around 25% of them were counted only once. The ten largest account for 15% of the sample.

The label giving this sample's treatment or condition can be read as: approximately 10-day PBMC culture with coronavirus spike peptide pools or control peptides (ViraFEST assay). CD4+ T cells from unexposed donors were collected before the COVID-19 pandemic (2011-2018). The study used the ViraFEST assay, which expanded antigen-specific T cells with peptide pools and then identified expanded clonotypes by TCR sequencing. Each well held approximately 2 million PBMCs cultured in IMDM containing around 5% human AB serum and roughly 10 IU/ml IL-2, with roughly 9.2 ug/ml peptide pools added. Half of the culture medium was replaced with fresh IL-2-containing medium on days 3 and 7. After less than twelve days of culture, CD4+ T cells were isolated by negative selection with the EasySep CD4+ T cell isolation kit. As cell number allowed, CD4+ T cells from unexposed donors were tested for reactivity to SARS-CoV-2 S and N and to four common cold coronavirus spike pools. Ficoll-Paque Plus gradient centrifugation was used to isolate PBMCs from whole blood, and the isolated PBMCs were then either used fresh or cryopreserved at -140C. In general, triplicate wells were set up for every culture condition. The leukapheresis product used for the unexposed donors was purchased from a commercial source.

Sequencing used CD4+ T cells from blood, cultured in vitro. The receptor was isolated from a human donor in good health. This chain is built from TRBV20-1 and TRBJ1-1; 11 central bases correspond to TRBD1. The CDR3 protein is CSARLAGQGGNTEAFF. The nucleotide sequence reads TGCAGTGCTAGATTGGCGGGACAGGGGGGAAACACTGAAGCTTTCTTT.